This TCR beta chain was profiled in a study of blood T cell repertoires in COVID-19. The wider study: Acute-phase and convalescent COVID-19 samples originated in the United States, Italy and Spain.

Produced via immunoSEQ multiplex PCR; TCRdb's table is partial and in-frame only. The sample records about 200,000 clones, roughly 86% being singletons. Germline CDR1 is MNHEY and CDR2 is SVGEGT. Trimming stripped 2 bases from V and 4 bases from J, with 18 bases between. The CDR3 is 16 amino acids. The sequence derives from a woman aged 25-40 years with acute COVID-19. The material sequenced was PBMCs or T cells enriched from blood (not recorded which). The chain has TRBV6-2 or TRBV6-3 and TRBJ2-7; tentatively, D is TRBD2 (5 bases). In DNA form, the CDR3 reads TGTGCCAGCAGTTACAACGTGGCCGGACTGTCATACGAGCAGTACTTC. Encoded protein: CASSYNVAGLSYEQYF.